One sample yielded the 26 T cell receptor beta chains listed below, sequenced in a study of OX40 agonist ivuxolimab in advanced cancers. Method: immunoSEQ multiplex PCR; TCRdb's copy keeps in-frame clones and lacks some. The sample lists about 60,000 clones, roughly 84% occurring once. The specimen was CD4+ or CD8+ T cells sorted from blood, collected in a trial of the OX40 agonist ivuxolimab. These receptors came from an adult with an advanced solid tumor such as melanoma, head and neck, liver or kidney cancer.

This chain links TRBV2 with TRBJ1-2; D is perhaps TRBD1 (6 bases). The V gene lost 3 bases and the J gene lost 1 base, with 18 bases spanning the gap. The CDR3 length is 17 residues. CDR1 SNHLY and CDR2 FYNNEI come from the germline V gene. The CDR3 region has the DNA TGTGCCAGCAGTGAGAAGAATTCGGGACACTTTAACTATGGCTACACCTTC. Protein sequence: CASSEKNSGHFNYGYTF.

This chain uses TRBV19 with TRBJ1-2; D ambiguous. The CDR3 runs to 14 residues. CDR1 LNHDA and CDR2 SQIVND come from the germline V gene (reference sequence). V lost 0 bases and J lost 8, with 13 bases in between. CDR3 bases: TGTGCCAGTAGTATAGAGTCGGCCCAATCCGGCTACACCTTC. Its protein product is CASSIESAQSGYTF.

This chain connects TRBV9 to TRBJ2-6, with 7 bases identical to TRBD1. Germline CDR1 and CDR2: SGDLS and YYNGEE. V dropped 4 bases and J dropped 2; count of bases not matched to a gene: 9. The CDR3 contains 17 residues. CDR3 sequence reads: CASSHHSDRAGANVLTF. CDR3 DNA sequence: TGTGCCAGCAGCCATCATTCCGACAGGGCTGGGGCCAACGTCCTGACTTTC.

This chain joins TRBV5-4 and TRBJ2-3; D gene ambiguous. The CDR3 is 14 amino acids. Germline V gene sequence: CDR1 SGHNT, CDR2 YYREEE (reference sequence). V was trimmed by 3 bases and J by 5 bases, leaving 13 bases between them. The CDR3 DNA is TGTGCCAGCAGCTCGTCCGGGTCGGGAGATACGCAGTATTTT. It translates to CASSSSGSGDTQYF. The variable domain in full, completed from reference TRBV5-4 and TRBJ2-3, reads ETGVTQSPTHLIKTRGQQVTLRCSSQSGHNTVSWYQQALGQGPQFIFQYYREEENGRGNFPPRFSGLQFPNYSSELNVNALELDDSALYLCASSSSGSGDTQYFGPGTRLTVL.

The count of this clone is one. The genes are TRBV15 and TRBJ1-5; 9 nucleotides agree with TRBD1. Germline trimming cut 1 base from V and 0 bases from J; bases unmatched to any gene: 10. CDR3 length: 19 amino acids. Germline lookup yields CDR1 LNHNV and CDR2 YYDKDF (reference sequence). In DNA, the CDR3 is TGTGCCACCAGCAGAGGGGGGGGGACAGGGTCCTATAGCAATCAGCCCCAGCATTTT. This codes for CATSRGGGTGSYSNQPQHF.

J is TRBJ1-4 and V is TRBV15, with TRBD1 identical over 8 bases. CDR3 size: 16 residues. V dropped 2 bases and J dropped 3; count of bases not matched to a gene: 5. The germline gives CDR1 LNHNV, CDR2 YYDKDF (reference sequence). DNA for the CDR3: TGTGCCACCAGCAGATCAGGGGGCCGGGCTAATGAAAAACTGTTTTTT. Protein: CATSRSGGRANEKLFF.

The chain is built from TRBV5-1 and TRBJ1-2; 7 nucleotides align to TRBD1. Germline-derived CDR1 and CDR2 are SGHRS and YFSETQ. The CDR3 is made up of 16 amino acids. Trimming cost V 4 bases and J 8 bases; bases outside gene matches: 17. CDR3 in amino acids: CASSQVPGQTSGGYTF. Written as DNA, the CDR3 is TGCGCCAGCAGCCAGGTTCCGGGACAGACCTCGGGGGGCTACACCTTC.

The V call is TRBV5-4, the J call TRBJ2-4, with a tentative D call TRBD2 (6 bases). The CDR3 spans 16 residues. V lost 5 bases and J 3 bases, leaving 18 bases between the germline ends. Germline-derived CDR1 and CDR2 are SGHNT and YYREEE (reference sequence). The CDR3 DNA reads TGTGCCAGCAGTCATCCCTCGGGAGAGGGCAAAAACATTCAGTACTTC. Amino acid sequence: CASSHPSGEGKNIQYF.

This chain uses TRBV29-1 with TRBJ2-1, with D possibly being TRBD2 (5 bases). The CDR3 is made up of 12 amino acids. Germline CDR1 and CDR2: SQVTM and ANQGSEA. V lost 7 bases to trimming and J lost 8 bases, with 15 bases between them. CDR3 residues: CSAPWTLDEQFF. The CDR3 bases are TGCAGCGCTCCCTGGACTCTCGATGAGCAGTTCTTC.

V gene TRBV7-9 combines with J gene TRBJ2-7; D is ambiguous. CDR3 length: 16 residues. V lost 2 bases to trimming and J lost 2 bases, with 16 bases between them. Germline loops: CDR1 SEHNR, CDR2 FQNEAQ (reference sequence). As DNA, the CDR3 is TGTGCCAGCAGCTTATCCTATATCGGTCTTCCCTACGAGCAGTACTTC. Its translation: CASSLSYIGLPYEQYF. The complete variable domain, with remaining parts taken from reference TRBV7-9 and TRBJ2-7, reads DTGVSQNPRHKITKRGQNVTFRCDPISEHNRLYWYRQTLGQGPEFLTYFQNEAQLEKSRLLSDRFSAERPKGSFSTLEIQRTEQGDSAMYLCASSLSYIGLPYEQYFGPGTRLTVT.

The V and J genes are TRBV6-1 and TRBJ2-5; no firm D call. The CDR3 covers 13 residues. V lost 4 bases, J lost 4 bases, and 10 bases lay in between. Germline CDR1 MNHNS, CDR2 SASEGT. This CDR3 is CASSVWVRETQYF. CDR3 DNA sequence: TGTGCCAGCAGTGTCTGGGTCCGAGAGACCCAGTACTTC.

The rearrangement uses TRBV5-1 and TRBJ2-3, with D hard to call. Germline CDR1 is SGHRS and CDR2 is YFSETQ. The length of the CDR3 is 15 residues. The V and J ends lost 0 bases and 0 bases respectively, with 8 bases between them. CDR3 protein: CASSLAETSTDTQYF. DNA for the CDR3: TGCGCCAGCAGCTTGGCCGAGACCAGCACAGATACGCAGTATTTT.

The CDR3 DNA sequence: TGCGCCAGCAGCCCCGGGACAGGGGACTACGAGCAGTACTTC. As protein: CASSPGTGDYEQYF. The chain carries TRBV5-1 and TRBJ2-7; 10 bases agree with TRBD1. The CDR3 is 14 residues long. Per the germline V gene, CDR1 is SGHRS and CDR2 is YFSETQ. The junction had 4 bases not matched to a gene; V was cut back by 4 bases and J by 3 bases.

The chain is built from TRBV5-1 and TRBJ1-6; TRBD1 is a possible D gene (6 bases). Germline V CDR1 and CDR2: SGHRS, YFSETQ. V shed 1 base and J shed 7 bases, with 12 bases lying between them. The CDR3 totals 15 residues. The CDR3 spells CASSLRGDTNSPLHF. In nucleotides, the CDR3 is TGCGCCAGCAGCTTGAGAGGGGACACGAATTCACCCCTCCACTTT.

There are a few counts of this clone. The rearrangement links TRBV5-4 to TRBJ1-4; 10 nucleotides agree with TRBD1. The CDR3 sequence is 19 residues long. Per the germline V gene, CDR1 is SGHNT and CDR2 is YYREEE (reference sequence). After removal of 0 bases from V and 4 bases from J, the junction contained 12 bases not matched to a gene. The CDR3 sequence is CASSLEPPGQGLVNEKLFF. CDR3 DNA: TGTGCCAGCAGCTTGGAACCTCCGGGACAGGGGCTCGTTAATGAAAAACTGTTTTTT. Based on the CDR3 plus reference TRBV5-4 and TRBJ1-4, the full variable domain is ETGVTQSPTHLIKTRGQQVTLRCSSQSGHNTVSWYQQALGQGPQFIFQYYREEENGRGNFPPRFSGLQFPNYSSELNVNALELDDSALYLCASSLEPPGQGLVNEKLFFGSGTQLSVL.

The CDR3 sequence: CASSLEGRTSTDTQYF. CDR3 coding DNA: TGCGCCAGCAGCTTGGAAGGCAGGACAAGCACAGATACGCAGTATTTT. This rearrangement joins TRBV5-1 to TRBJ2-3, with a weak D call TRBD1 (5 bases). This CDR3 contains 16 residues. The V end was cut by 0 bases, the J end by 0 bases, with 11 bases between. Per germline, CDR1 SGHRS and CDR2 YFSETQ.

Note on this clone: Compared with germline, one end of the junction differs, possibly owing to a read error. This same CDR3 is encoded by further DNA sequences in the sample. The V and J genes are TRBV7-8 and TRBJ2-7; D remains ambiguous. This CDR3 has 14 amino acids. Germline V lookup: CDR1 SGHVS, CDR2 FQNEAQ. Here the CDR3 DNA reads TGTGCCAGCAGCTTAGCGGGATGGGTCTACGAGCAATACTTC. Translated, it gives CASSLAGWVYEQYF.

The chain employs TRBV11-3 and TRBJ2-5, with TRBD1 matching over 9 bases. There are 16 residues in the CDR3. Trimming removed 4 bases from V and 2 bases from J; junction bases left unmatched: 8. The germline CDR1 and CDR2 sequences are SGHNT and YENEEA. The CDR3 DNA is TGTGCCAGCAGCTCCGGACAGGGGATGGTTCAAGAGACCCAGTACTTC. Amino acids: CASSSGQGMVQETQYF.

The chain has TRBV6-6 and TRBJ1-1, with a tentative D call TRBD1 (5 bases). CDR1 MNHNY and CDR2 SVGAGI come from the germline V gene (reference sequence). CDR3 length: 13 amino acids. Trimming left V 5 bases short and J 7 bases short, with 14 bases between. In DNA form, the CDR3 reads TGTGCCAGCAGTCCCGTTAGCCAGGGTGAAGCTTTCTTT. It encodes CASSPVSQGEAFF.

This rearrangement joins TRBV7-2 to TRBJ2-2; perhaps TRBD2 as D (5 bases). There are 15 residues in the CDR3. The V gene's germline CDR1 is SGHTA and CDR2 FQGNSA. V was shortened by 1 base and J by 4 bases, with 10 bases between the two germline ends. Here the CDR3 DNA reads TGTGCCAGCAGCTTAGGGCTAGCCCCCACCGGGGAGCTGTTTTTT. This gives the protein CASSLGLAPTGELFF.

The chain links TRBV2 to TRBJ2-7, with TRBD1 as a possible D gene (6 bases). Per germline, CDR1 SNHLY and CDR2 FYNNEI. V gave up 7 bases and J gave up 3 bases, with 13 bases separating them. CDR3 length: 13 amino acids. Here the CDR3 reads CASNRDTDYEQYF. CDR3 coding DNA: TGTGCCAGCAATCGGGACACAGACTACGAGCAGTACTTC.

A single count supports this clone. The V gene is TRBV5-1, the J gene TRBJ1-2; a weak D match, TRBD1 (5 bases). V was cut by 6 bases and J by 8 bases, with 20 bases left in between. Germline V gives CDR1 SGHRS, CDR2 YFSETQ. There are 14 residues in the CDR3. The CDR3 reads CASTFVRDGRGYTF. The CDR3 DNA reads as TGCGCCAGCACCTTCGTCCGGGACGGCCGAGGCTACACCTTC.

The chain couples TRBV29-1 to TRBJ2-7; 9 bases are shared with TRBD1. The length of the CDR3 is 14 residues. J was trimmed by 5 bases and V by 0 bases; bases with no gene match: 5. Looked up from germline, CDR1 is SQVTM and CDR2 is ANQGSEA. CDR3 region: CSVEEGQGGDEQYF. CDR3 DNA: TGCAGCGTTGAAGAGGGACAGGGCGGGGACGAGCAGTACTTC.

DNA of the CDR3: TGTGCCAGCAGCTCCCGCCCCCGTGACAGTTTTGAAAAACTGTTTTTT. It is translated as CASSSRPRDSFEKLFF. The chain is built from TRBV11-2 and TRBJ1-4, with D perhaps matching TRBD1 (5 bases). CDR1 and CDR2 from the germline V gene are SGHAT and FQNNGV. Deletions cut 4 bases from V and 7 bases from J, with 19 bases between. The CDR3 covers 16 residues.

This rearrangement joins TRBV30 to TRBJ1-2; perhaps TRBD1 as D (5 bases). The CDR3 has 12 residues. Germline lookup yields CDR1 GTSNPN and CDR2 SVGIG (reference sequence). The V end was cut by 5 bases, the J end by 7 bases, with 14 bases between. CDR3 residues: CAWESRDRGYTF. DNA for the CDR3: TGTGCCTGGGAAAGCCGGGACCGTGGCTACACCTTC.

This clone occurred once. The chain couples TRBV13 to TRBJ1-4; D is ambiguous. The CDR3 runs 13 residues. Germline CDR1 is PRHDT and CDR2 is FYEKMQ (reference sequence). V dropped 3 bases and J dropped 5 bases, with 7 bases sitting between them. In DNA form, the CDR3 reads TGTGCCAGCAGCTTCGAACGGAATGAAAAACTGTTTTTT. Translated: CASSFERNEKLFF.